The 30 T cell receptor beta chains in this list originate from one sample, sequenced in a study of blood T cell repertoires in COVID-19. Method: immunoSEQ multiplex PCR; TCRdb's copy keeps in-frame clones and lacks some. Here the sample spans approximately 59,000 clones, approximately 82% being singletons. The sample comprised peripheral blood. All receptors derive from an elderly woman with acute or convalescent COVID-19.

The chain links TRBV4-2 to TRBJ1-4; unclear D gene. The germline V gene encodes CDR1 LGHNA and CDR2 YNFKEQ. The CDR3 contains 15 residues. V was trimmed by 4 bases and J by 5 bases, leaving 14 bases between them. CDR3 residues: CASSLSRTENEKLFF. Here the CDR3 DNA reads TGTGCCAGCAGCCTGAGCCGGACTGAGAATGAAAAACTGTTTTTT.

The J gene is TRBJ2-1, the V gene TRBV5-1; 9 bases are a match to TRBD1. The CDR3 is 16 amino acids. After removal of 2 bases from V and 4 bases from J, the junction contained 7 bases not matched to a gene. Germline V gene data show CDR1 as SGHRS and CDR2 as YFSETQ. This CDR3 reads CASSLNPGQGYNEQFF. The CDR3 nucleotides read TGCGCCAGCAGCTTAAATCCGGGACAGGGTTACAATGAGCAGTTCTTC.

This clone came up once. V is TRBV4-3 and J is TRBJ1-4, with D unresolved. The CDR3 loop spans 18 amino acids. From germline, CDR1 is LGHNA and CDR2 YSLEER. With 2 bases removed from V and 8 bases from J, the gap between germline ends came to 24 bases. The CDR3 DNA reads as TGCGCCAGCAGCCAATCCTCTAGCGTGGCGGGGTCACTCGAAAAACTGTTTTTT. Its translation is CASSQSSSVAGSLEKLFF.

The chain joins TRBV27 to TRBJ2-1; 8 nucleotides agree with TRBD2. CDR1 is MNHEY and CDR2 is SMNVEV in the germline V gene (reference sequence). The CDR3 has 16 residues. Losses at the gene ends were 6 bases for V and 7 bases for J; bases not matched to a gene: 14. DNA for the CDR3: TGTGCCAGCAGCCCCTGGTCGGGAGGGCCGGGGAATGAGCAGTTCTTC. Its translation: CASSPWSGGPGNEQFF.

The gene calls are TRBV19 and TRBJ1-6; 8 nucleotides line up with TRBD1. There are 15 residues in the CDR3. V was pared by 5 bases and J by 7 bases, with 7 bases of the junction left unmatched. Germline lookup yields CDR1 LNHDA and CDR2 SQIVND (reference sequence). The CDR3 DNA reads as TGTGCCAGTAGTGTCCTACAGGGGGGGAATTCACCCCTCCACTTT. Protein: CASSVLQGGNSPLHF. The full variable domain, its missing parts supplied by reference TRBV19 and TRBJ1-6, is DGGITQSPKYLFRKEGQNVTLSCEQNLNHDAMYWYRQDPGQGLRLIYYSQIVNDFQKGDIAEGYSVSREKKESFPLTVTSAQKNPTAFYLCASSVLQGGNSPLHFGNGTRLTVT.

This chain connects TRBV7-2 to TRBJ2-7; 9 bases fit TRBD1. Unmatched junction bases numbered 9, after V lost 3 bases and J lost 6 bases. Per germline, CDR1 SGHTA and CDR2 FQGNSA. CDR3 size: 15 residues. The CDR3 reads CASSFSGTGFSEQYF. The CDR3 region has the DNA TGTGCCAGCAGCTTCTCCGGGACAGGGTTTAGCGAGCAGTACTTC.

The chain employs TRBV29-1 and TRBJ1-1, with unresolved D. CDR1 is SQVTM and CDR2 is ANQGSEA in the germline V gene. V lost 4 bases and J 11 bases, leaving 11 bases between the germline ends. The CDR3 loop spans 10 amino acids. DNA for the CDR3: TGCAGCGTTGGACACGTCGTTGCTTTCTTT. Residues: CSVGHVVAFF.

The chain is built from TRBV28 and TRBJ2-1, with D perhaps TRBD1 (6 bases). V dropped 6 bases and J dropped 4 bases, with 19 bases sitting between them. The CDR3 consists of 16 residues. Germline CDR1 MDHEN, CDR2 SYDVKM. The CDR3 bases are TGTGCCAGCAGCTCCTCAGGGGAAACTCGGTACAATGAGCAGTTCTTC. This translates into CASSSSGETRYNEQFF.

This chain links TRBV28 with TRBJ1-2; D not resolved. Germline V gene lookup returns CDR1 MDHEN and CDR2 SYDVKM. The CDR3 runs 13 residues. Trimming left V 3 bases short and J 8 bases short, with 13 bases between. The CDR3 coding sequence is TGTGCCAGCAGTTTGCTAAAGACAAGGGGCTACACCTTC. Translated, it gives CASSLLKTRGYTF.

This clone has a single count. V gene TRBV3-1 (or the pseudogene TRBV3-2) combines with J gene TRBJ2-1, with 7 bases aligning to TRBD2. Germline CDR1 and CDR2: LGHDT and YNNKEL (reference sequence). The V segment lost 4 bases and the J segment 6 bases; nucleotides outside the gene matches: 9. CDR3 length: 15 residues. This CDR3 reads CASSPGLVSINEQFF. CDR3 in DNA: TGTGCCAGCAGCCCCGGACTAGTGAGTATCAATGAGCAGTTCTTC.

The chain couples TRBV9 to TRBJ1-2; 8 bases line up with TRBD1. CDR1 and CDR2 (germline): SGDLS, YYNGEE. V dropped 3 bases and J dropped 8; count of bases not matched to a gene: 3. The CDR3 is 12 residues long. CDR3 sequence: CASSGTGSGYTF. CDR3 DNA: TGTGCCAGCAGCGGGACAGGGTCCGGCTACACCTTC.

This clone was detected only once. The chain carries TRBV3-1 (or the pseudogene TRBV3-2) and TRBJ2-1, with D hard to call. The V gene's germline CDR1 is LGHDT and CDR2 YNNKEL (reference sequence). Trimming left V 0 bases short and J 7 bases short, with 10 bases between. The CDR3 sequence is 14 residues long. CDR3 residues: CASSQDISENEQFF. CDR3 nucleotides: TGTGCCAGCAGCCAAGACATTTCCGAGAATGAGCAGTTCTTC.

This chain's CDR3 is CASSISGTGELFF. The CDR3 DNA sequence: TGCGCCAGCAGCATAAGCGGGACCGGGGAGCTGTTTTTT. This chain connects TRBV5-1 to TRBJ2-2; weak D call: TRBD2 (6 bases). Trimming pared 4 bases from V and 5 bases from J, leaving 9 bases between. There are 13 residues in the CDR3. CDR1 is SGHRS and CDR2 is YFSETQ in the germline V gene.

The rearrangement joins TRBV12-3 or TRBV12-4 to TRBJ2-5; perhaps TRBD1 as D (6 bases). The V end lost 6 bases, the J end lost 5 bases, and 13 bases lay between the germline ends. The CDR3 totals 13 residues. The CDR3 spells CASSPQGWETQYF. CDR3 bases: TGTGCCAGCAGCCCTCAGGGGTGGGAGACCCAGTACTTC.

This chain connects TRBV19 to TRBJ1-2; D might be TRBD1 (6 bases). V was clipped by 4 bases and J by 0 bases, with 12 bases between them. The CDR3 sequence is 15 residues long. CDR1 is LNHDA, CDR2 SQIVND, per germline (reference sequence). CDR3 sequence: CASSNTGPPNYGYTF. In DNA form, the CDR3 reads TGTGCCAGTAGTAATACAGGGCCTCCTAACTATGGCTACACCTTC.

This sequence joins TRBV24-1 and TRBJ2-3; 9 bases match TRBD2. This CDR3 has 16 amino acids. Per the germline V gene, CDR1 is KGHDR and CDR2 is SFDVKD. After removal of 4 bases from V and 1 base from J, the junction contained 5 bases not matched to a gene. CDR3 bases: TGTGCCACCAGTGACCCTATAGCGGGGGGCACAGATACGCAGTATTTT. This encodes CATSDPIAGGTDTQYF.

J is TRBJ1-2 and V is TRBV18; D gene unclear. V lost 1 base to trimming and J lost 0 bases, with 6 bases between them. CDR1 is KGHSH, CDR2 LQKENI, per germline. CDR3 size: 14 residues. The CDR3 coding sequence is TGTGCCAGCTCACCACGGGAGTCTAACTATGGCTACACCTTC. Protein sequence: CASSPRESNYGYTF.

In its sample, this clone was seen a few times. The CDR3 DNA reads TGTGCCAGCAGCGTGGACGTCGGGATAGAAAAACTGTTTTTT. This sequence encodes CASSVDVGIEKLFF. V and J are TRBV5-6 and TRBJ1-4; D is unclear. V was trimmed by 4 bases and J by 8 bases, leaving 15 bases between them. The CDR3 spans 14 residues. CDR1 and CDR2 (germline): SGHDT, YYEEEE.

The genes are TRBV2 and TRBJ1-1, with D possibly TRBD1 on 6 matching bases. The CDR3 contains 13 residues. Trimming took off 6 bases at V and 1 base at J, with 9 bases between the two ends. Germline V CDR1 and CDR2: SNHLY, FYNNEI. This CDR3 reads CASRGQPNTEAFF. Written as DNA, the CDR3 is TGTGCCAGCAGAGGACAGCCGAACACTGAAGCTTTCTTT.

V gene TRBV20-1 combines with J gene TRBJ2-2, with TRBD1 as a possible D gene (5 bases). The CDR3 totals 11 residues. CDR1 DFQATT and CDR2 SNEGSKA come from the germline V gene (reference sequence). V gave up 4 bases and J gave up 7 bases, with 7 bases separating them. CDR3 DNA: TGCAGTGCTAAGGGGAACGGGGAGCTGTTTTTT. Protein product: CSAKGNGELFF.

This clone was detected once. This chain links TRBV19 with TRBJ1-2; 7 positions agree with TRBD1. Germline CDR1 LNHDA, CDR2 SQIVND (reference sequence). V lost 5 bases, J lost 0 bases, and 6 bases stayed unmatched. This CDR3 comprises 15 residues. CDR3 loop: CASSGGTATNYGYTF. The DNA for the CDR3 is TGTGCCAGTAGTGGGGGGACAGCTACTAACTATGGCTACACCTTC. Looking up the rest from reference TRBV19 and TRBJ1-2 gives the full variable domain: DGGITQSPKYLFRKEGQNVTLSCEQNLNHDAMYWYRQDPGQGLRLIYYSQIVNDFQKGDIAEGYSVSREKKESFPLTVTSAQKNPTAFYLCASSGGTATNYGYTFGSGTRLTVV.

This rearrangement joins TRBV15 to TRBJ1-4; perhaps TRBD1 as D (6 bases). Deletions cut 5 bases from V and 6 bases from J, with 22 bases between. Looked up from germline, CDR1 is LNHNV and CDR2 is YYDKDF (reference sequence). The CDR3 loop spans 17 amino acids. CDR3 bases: TGTGCCACCAGCCCCCGCCGAACGACAGGTCGGGATGAAAAACTGTTTTTT. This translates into CATSPRRTTGRDEKLFF.

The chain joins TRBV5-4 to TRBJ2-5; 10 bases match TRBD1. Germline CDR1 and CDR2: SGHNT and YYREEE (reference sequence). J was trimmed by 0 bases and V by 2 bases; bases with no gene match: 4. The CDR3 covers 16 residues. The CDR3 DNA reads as TGTGCCAGCAGCTTTGGGGACAGGGGAAACCAAGAGACCCAGTACTTC. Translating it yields CASSFGDRGNQETQYF.

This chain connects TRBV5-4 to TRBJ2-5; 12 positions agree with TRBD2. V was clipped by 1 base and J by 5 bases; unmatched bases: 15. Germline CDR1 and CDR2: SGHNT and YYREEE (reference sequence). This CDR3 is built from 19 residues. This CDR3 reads CASSLFIASGGAFTETQYF. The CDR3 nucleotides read TGTGCCAGCAGCTTGTTCATCGCTAGCGGGGGGGCCTTTACGGAGACCCAGTACTTC.

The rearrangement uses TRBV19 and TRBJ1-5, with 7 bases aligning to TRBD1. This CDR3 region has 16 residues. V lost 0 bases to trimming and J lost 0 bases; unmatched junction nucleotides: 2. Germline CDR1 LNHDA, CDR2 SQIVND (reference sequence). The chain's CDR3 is CASSIDQGVSNQPQHF. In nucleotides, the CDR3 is TGTGCCAGTAGTATAGATCAGGGGGTTAGCAATCAGCCCCAGCATTTT.

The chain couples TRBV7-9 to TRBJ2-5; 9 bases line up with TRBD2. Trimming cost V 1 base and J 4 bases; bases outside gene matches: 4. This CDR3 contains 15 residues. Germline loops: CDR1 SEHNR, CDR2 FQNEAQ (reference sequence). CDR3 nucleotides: TGTGCCAGCAGCTTAGGTAGCGGGAGTCCAGAGACCCAGTACTTC. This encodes CASSLGSGSPETQYF. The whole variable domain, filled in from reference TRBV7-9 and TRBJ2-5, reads DTGVSQNPRHKITKRGQNVTFRCDPISEHNRLYWYRQTLGQGPEFLTYFQNEAQLEKSRLLSDRFSAERPKGSFSTLEIQRTEQGDSAMYLCASSLGSGSPETQYFGPGTRLLVL.

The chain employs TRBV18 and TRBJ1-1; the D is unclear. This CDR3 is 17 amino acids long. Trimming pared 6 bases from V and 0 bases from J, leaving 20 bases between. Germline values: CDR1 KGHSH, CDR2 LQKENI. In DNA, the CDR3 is TGTGCCAGCTCCCCCGCGAGACCGACTAAATTGAACACTGAAGCTTTCTTT. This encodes CASSPARPTKLNTEAFF. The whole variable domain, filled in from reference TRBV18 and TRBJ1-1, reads NAGVMQNPRHLVRRRGQEARLRCSPMKGHSHVYWYRQLPEEGLKFMVYLQKENIIDESGMPKERFSAEFPKEGPSILRIQQVVRGDSAAYFCASSPARPTKLNTEAFFGQGTRLTVV.

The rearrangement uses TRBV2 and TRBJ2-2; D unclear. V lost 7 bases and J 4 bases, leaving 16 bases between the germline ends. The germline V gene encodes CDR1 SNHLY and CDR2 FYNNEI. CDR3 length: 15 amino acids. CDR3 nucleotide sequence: TGTGCCAGCACCCTCTGGCATGCTGTCACCGGGGAGCTGTTTTTT. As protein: CASTLWHAVTGELFF.

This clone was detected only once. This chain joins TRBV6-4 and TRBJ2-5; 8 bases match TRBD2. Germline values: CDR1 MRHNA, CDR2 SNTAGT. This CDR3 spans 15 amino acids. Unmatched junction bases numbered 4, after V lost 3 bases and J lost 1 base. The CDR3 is CASSESGGAQETQYF. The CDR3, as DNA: TGTGCCAGCAGTGAATCCGGGGGGGCCCAAGAGACCCAGTACTTC.

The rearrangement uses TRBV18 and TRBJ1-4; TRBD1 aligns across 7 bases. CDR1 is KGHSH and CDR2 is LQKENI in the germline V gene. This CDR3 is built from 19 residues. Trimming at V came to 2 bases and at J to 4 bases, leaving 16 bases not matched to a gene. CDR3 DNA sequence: TGTGCCAGCTCACCAAGGGCCGGTCTCGGACAGGCCCTTAATGAAAAACTGTTTTTT. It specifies CASSPRAGLGQALNEKLFF.